This T cell receptor (beta chain) derives from a study of T cell responses to AZD1222 COVID-19 vaccine (dated by TCRdb to the early 2020s). About the study as a whole: Because spike-specific TCR depth and breadth did not differ between the two schedules, AZD1222 recipients who got a second dose at roughly 4 weeks were pooled with those who got a second dose at roughly 12 weeks. Trial participants were enrolled into age subgroups of 18-55, 56-69 and 70-plus years, which contained about 160, 30 and 59 TCR-sequenced participants, respectively. A total of around 240 trial participants underwent TCR sequencing, of whom roughly 210 had received two doses of AZD1222 and around 26 had received two doses of the MenACWY control vaccine. Results and caveats for the whole study, not just this receptor: The 56-69-year group was small, and its depth increase did not reach significance, likely because of low power. The whole spike protein was spanned by vaccine-associated CD4 TCRs, and dominant responses were seen in regions 160-218 and 743-854. A significant rise in spike-specific TCR breadth and depth was observed after two AZD1222 doses relative to day 0 and relative to MenACWY recipients. Epitopes outside the regions mutated in the B.1.351 and B.1.1.7 variants were reportedly recognized by nearly half of the unique spike-specific TCRs. Because no day 14 peak-response samples were available, repertoires were characterized only after the peak T cell response. Conclusions about previously exposed vaccinees are limited because only a handful of AZD1222 recipients were SARS-CoV-2 seropositive at baseline. Participants were mostly white British and included more females than males, and it was suggested by the authors that clonal diversity may have been underestimated.

The CDR3 regions of human TCRbeta chains were analyzed by immunosequencing. From the authors' description of their analysis: Repertoire TCRs were checked for matches against a reference library of SARS-CoV-2-specific TCRs that had been generated using the MIRA antigen-specificity platform. Breadth was defined as the fraction of unique TCRs that were SARS-CoV-2-associated. Depth was defined as the fraction of total T cells that were SARS-CoV-2-associated. Each spike-specific TCR was assigned to its reactive spike region and to a CD4 or CD8 class using the MIRA data. Log10-transformed breadth and depth values were compared by one-way ANOVA with Sidak's multiple comparisons tests. What TCRdb holds here is the immuneACCESS table cut down to in-frame rearrangements. Part of the clones is not present; checked against another copy, under half of the missing clones reflect an unresolved V gene, and the others are unexplained. The D gene and trimming were derived from the DNA, and the V and J assignments and clone size from that table. Recorded for this sample are over 45,000 clones; 70% to 90% of them occurred a single time. The biggest ten clones account for over 3.5% of the sample.

The time point label corresponds to: baseline before first vaccination. Vaccinee samples came from UK trials COV001 and COV002, including a single-blind randomized controlled phase 2/3 trial of AZD1222 (ChAdOx1 nCoV-19) in healthy adults. Trial participant PBMC samples were collected at day 0 and day 28 after the second dose for TCRbeta chain sequencing. Taken from the germline V gene, the CDR1 and CDR2 loops are SNHLY and FYNNEI. Measured from the cysteine to the phenylalanine, the CDR3 is 15 residues long. The sequence is cut down to CDR3 DNA, 45 bases in frame from base 1. V lost 3 bases and J lost 6 bases, and the count of bases not matched to a germline gene is 4. As concerns this clone: Its antigen specificity is not known. No per-base quality is available; no much larger clone lies one base away.

Sequenced material: peripheral blood, taken on day 0 of AZD1222 vaccination. The receptor chain draws on TRBV2 and TRBJ2-1, with 11 middle bases fitting TRBD2. This TCR was recovered from an adult in good health. The CDR3 in this case is CASSEGLAGGNEQFF. The DNA sequence reads TGTGCCAGCAGTGAGGGTCTAGCGGGGGGCAATGAGCAGTTCTTC.